The source of this T cell receptor (beta chain) is a study of blood T cell repertoires in COVID-19. Germline CDR1 LNHDA, CDR2 SQIVND (reference sequence). The V gene end was trimmed by 8 bases and the J gene end by 0 bases; junction bases not matched to a gene: 6. The CDR3 covers 16 residues. Authors' processing steps: Reference gene primer amplification gave estimated nucleated cell counts. Measured with immunoSEQ multiplex PCR; TCRdb has only the in-frame clones, and not every one. That table furnishes V, J and clone size, whereas the DNA furnished D and trimming. The data show hundreds of thousands of clones, 85% to 90% seen once.

The chain combines TRBV19 with TRBJ1-3; 11 nucleotides match TRBD1. The sequence was collected from a man younger than 35 who had recovered from COVID-19. Sequencing was carried out using PBMCs or T cells enriched from blood (not recorded which). CDR3 residues: CASHRGQGVSGNTIYF. The CDR3, as DNA: TGTGCCAGTCATCGGGGACAGGGGGTCTCTGGAAACACCATATATTTT. Using reference TRBV19 and TRBJ1-3 for the parts outside the CDR3, the full variable domain is DGGITQSPKYLFRKEGQNVTLSCEQNLNHDAMYWYRQDPGQGLRLIYYSQIVNDFQKGDIAEGYSVSREKKESFPLTVTSAQKNPTAFYLCASHRGQGVSGNTIYFGEGSWLTVV.